The clone carrying this T cell receptor (beta chain) was detected only once. These data come from a study of blood T cell repertoires in COVID-19. Study as a whole: From T cells, B-cell-depleted T cells, or PBMCs came the material, which was cDNA or gDNA.

Original handling: Amplification of reference gene primers was used by the study to estimate nucleated cell counts. TCRdb's copy holds only in-frame clones and misses some; the assay was immunoSEQ multiplex PCR. For V, J and clone size, that table is used; D and trimming come from the DNA. Of roughly 380,000 clones listed, around 87% are singletons. Recovered status applied to Cohort 3 donors who had two consecutive negative PCRs. It also applied to those with clearance or with symptom resolution. This TCR came from a man aged 25 to 40 who had recovered from COVID-19. Sequencing was done on a sample of PBMCs or T cells enriched from blood (not recorded which).

As DNA, the CDR3 is TGTGCCAGCAGCTCGGGGGAAACCTATAATTCACCCCTCCACTTT. This translates into CASSSGETYNSPLHF. The V call is TRBV7-2, the J call TRBJ1-6, with D possibly being TRBD1 (5 bases). CDR3 length equals 15 residues. The V gene lost 4 bases and the J gene lost 2 bases, with 9 bases spanning the gap. CDR1 and CDR2 from the germline V gene are SGHTA and FQGNSA. Full variable domain (remainder filled in from reference TRBV7-2 and TRBJ1-6): GAGVSQSPSNKVTEKGKDVELRCDPISGHTALYWYRQSLGQGLEFLIYFQGNSAPDKSGLPSDRFSAERTGGSVSTLTIQRTQQEDSAVYLCASSSGETYNSPLHFGNGTRLTVT.